This T cell receptor (beta chain) emerged from a study of blood T cell repertoires in COVID-19. About the research overall: Acute and convalescent COVID-19 samples came from the United States, Italy and Spain. In each case, the material was cDNA or gDNA derived from T cells, B-cell-depleted T cells, or PBMCs.

In the original processing: Counts of nucleated cells, estimated from reference gene primer amplification, were obtained. Method: immunoSEQ multiplex PCR; TCRdb's copy keeps in-frame clones and lacks some. V, J and clone size were drawn from that table, and D and trimming were deduced from the DNA. Of more than 35,000 clones listed, about four fifths were seen once; the top ten hold around 40%. This CDR3 has 19 residues. Trimming removed 5 bases from V and 1 base from J, with 27 bases in between. Germline assignment: CDR1 SGHNT and CDR2 YYREEE (reference sequence). This chain joins TRBV5-4 and TRBJ2-5; TRBD2 is a possible D gene (5 bases). Sequencing input: peripheral blood. The sequence came from a woman at least 80 years old with acute or convalescent COVID-19. Written as DNA, the CDR3 is TGTGCCAGCAGTCGGAACGGGTTCCGGGGTGCTCCCCGCCAAGAGACCCAGTACTTC. Its translation is CASSRNGFRGAPRQETQYF.